This T cell receptor beta chain was documented in a study of PD-L1 blockade in urothelial cancer. Looking at the study overall: Atezolizumab 1,200 mg was given intravenously every 3 weeks, starting 2014. At 6 weeks and at 3 weeks (second dose) after treatment start, blood was analyzed.

TCRdb's table, derived via immunoSEQ multiplex PCR, lists solely in-frame clones and lacks some. In the table there are approximately 46,000 clones, around 84% of which are singletons. As for this clone: Its antigen is still unknown.

Study results and limitations: Pretreatment TCR clonality in blood under the median foretold superior survival.

Sample numbers ranged from 1 to 8 per patient, encompassing pretreatment and on-treatment collections. CDR1 is SGHTA and CDR2 is FQGTGA in the germline V gene. V trimming: 5 bases; J trimming: 5 bases; junction bases outside the gene matches: 6. The CDR3 sequence is 15 residues long. This specimen was PBMCs, taken around atezolizumab (anti-PD-L1) treatment. The genes are TRBV7-3 and TRBJ2-7, with 13 bases identical to TRBD2. The receptor comes from a man aged 65 to 85 with urothelial cancer. CDR3 nucleotides: TGTGCCAGCAGCCCCAGGACTAGCGGGAGTAACGAGCAGTACTTC. This encodes CASSPRTSGSNEQYF.